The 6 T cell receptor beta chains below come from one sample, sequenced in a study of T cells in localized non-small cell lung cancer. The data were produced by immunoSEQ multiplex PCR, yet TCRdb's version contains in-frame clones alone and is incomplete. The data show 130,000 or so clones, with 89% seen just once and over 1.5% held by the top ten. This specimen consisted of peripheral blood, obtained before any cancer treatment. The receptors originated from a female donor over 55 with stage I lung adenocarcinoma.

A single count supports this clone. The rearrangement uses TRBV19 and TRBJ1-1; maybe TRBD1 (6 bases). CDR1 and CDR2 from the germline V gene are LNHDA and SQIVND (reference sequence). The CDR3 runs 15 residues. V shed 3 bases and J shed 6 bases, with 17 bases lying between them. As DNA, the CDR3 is TGTGCCAGTAGTATTTTATCAGGGGTATGGTCTGAAGCTTTCTTT. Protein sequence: CASSILSGVWSEAFF.

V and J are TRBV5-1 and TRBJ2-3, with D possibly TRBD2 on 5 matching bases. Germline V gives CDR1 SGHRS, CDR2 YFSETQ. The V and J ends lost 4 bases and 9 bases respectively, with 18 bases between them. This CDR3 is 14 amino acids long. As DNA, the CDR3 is TGCGCCAGCAGCACTCTGTTCGAGGGTAGAACGCAGTATTTT. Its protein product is CASSTLFEGRTQYF.

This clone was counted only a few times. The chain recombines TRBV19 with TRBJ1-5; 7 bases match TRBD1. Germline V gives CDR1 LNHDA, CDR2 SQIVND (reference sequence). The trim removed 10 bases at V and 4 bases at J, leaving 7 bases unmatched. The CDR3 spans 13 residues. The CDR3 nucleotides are TGTGCCACCAAGGACAGGTTAAATCAGCCCCAGCATTTT. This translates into CATKDRLNQPQHF. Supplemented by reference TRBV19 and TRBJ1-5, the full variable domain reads DGGITQSPKYLFRKEGQNVTLSCEQNLNHDAMYWYRQDPGQGLRLIYYSQIVNDFQKGDIAEGYSVSREKKESFPLTVTSAQKNPTAFYLCATKDRLNQPQHFGDGTRLSIL.

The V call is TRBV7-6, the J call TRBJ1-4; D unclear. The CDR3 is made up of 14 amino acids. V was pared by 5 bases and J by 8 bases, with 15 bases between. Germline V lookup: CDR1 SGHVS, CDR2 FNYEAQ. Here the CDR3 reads CASSPSSRGEKLFF. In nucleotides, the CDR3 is TGTGCCAGCAGCCCCAGTTCTCGGGGAGAAAAACTGTTTTTT.

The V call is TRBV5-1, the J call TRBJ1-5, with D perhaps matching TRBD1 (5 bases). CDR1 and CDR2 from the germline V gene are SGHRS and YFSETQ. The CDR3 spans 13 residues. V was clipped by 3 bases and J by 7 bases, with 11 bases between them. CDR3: CASSYGWGQPQHF. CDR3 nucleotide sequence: TGCGCCAGCAGCTATGGGTGGGGGCAGCCCCAGCATTTT.

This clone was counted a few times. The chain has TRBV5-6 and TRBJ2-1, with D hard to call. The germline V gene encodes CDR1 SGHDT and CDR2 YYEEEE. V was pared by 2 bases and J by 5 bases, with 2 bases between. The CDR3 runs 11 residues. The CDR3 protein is CASSFNNEQFF. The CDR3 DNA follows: TGTGCCAGCAGCTTCAACAATGAGCAGTTCTTC.